This T cell receptor beta chain was found in a study of T cell responses to AZD1222 COVID-19 vaccine. Study-wide results and limits: Donors were chiefly white British, with a greater number of females, and clonal diversity was perhaps underestimated.

This CDR3 is built from 19 residues. The ends lost 6 bases at V and 7 bases at J; junction bases unmatched: 15. The V gene's germline CDR1 is LGHDT and CDR2 YNNKEL (reference sequence). Second-dose intervals near 4 or 12 weeks were combined. Using immunoSEQ multiplex PCR, the repertoire was profiled, and TCRdb retains in-frame clones only, with some absent. The sample holds 90,000 to 120,000 clones, under 95% seen once. On this clone itself: Its specificity is unknown.

The sequence derives from an adult who received the AZD1222 COVID-19 vaccine. The V call is TRBV3-1 (or the pseudogene TRBV3-2), the J call TRBJ2-1; 16 positions match TRBD2. The specimen comprised peripheral blood, sampled 28 days after the second AZD1222 dose. The DNA of the CDR3 is TGTGCCAGCAGTCGTGTCCCGGGACTAGCGGGGGGGCCGAGGAATGAGCAGTTCTTC. It translates to CASSRVPGLAGGPRNEQFF.